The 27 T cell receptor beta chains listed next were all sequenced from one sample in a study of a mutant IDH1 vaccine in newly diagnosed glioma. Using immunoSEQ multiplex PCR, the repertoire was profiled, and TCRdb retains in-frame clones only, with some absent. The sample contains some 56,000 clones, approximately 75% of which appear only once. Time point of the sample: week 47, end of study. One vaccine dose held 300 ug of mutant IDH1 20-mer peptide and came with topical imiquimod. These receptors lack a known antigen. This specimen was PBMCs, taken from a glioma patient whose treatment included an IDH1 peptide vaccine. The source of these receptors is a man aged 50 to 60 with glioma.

The CDR3 DNA is TGTGCCACCCGGGACAGGGGACTCTACGAGCAGTACTTC. This translates into CATRDRGLYEQYF. The genes are TRBV19 and TRBJ2-7; 10 positions agree with TRBD1. Germline assignment: CDR1 LNHDA and CDR2 SQIVND (reference sequence). Losses at the gene ends were 10 bases for V and 3 bases for J; bases not matched to a gene: 6. The CDR3 has 13 residues. Looking up the rest from reference TRBV19 and TRBJ2-7 gives the full variable domain: DGGITQSPKYLFRKEGQNVTLSCEQNLNHDAMYWYRQDPGQGLRLIYYSQIVNDFQKGDIAEGYSVSREKKESFPLTVTSAQKNPTAFYLCATRDRGLYEQYFGPGTRLTVT.

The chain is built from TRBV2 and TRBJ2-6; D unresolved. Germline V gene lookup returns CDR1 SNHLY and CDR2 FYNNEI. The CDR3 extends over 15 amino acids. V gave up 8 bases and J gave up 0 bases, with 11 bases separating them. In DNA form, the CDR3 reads TGTGCCAGCGATCCATCTAGCTCTGGGGCCAACGTCCTGACTTTC. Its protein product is CASDPSSSGANVLTF.

The CDR3: CACNSWDRATKQPQHF. The CDR3 DNA follows: TGTGCCTGTAACTCATGGGACAGGGCGACGAAACAGCCCCAGCATTTT. This chain links TRBV19 with TRBJ1-5; TRBD1 aligns across 9 bases. Germline lookup yields CDR1 LNHDA and CDR2 SQIVND (reference sequence). The CDR3 contains 16 residues. V was clipped by 11 bases and J by 7 bases; unmatched bases: 18.

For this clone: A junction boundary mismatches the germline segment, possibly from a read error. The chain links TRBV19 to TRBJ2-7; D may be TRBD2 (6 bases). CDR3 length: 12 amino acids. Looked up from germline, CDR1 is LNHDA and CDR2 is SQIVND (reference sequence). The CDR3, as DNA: TGTGCCAGTAGTACCTCGGGACTGATTCTCTCCTGG. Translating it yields CASSTSGLILSW.

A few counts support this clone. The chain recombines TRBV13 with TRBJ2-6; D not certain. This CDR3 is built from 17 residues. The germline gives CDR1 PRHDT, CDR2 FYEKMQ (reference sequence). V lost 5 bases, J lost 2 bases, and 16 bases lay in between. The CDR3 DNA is TGTGCCAGCAGCGCTCAGGTGGGGTATCCTGGGGCCAACGTCCTGACTTTC. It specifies CASSAQVGYPGANVLTF. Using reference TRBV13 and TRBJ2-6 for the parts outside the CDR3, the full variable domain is AAGVIQSPRHLIKEKRETATLKCYPIPRHDTVYWYQQGPGQDPQFLISFYEKMQSDKGSIPDRFSAQQFSDYHSELNMSSLELGDSALYFCASSAQVGYPGANVLTFGAGSRLTVL.

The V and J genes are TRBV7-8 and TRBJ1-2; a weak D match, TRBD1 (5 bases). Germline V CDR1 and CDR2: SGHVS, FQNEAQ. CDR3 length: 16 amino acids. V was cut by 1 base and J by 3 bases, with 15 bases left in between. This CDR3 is CASSLVIGGADYGYTF. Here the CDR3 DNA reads TGTGCCAGCAGCTTAGTGATTGGAGGGGCAGACTATGGCTACACCTTC. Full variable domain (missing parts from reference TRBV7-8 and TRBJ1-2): GAGVSQSPRYKVAKRGQDVALRCDPISGHVSLFWYQQALGQGPEFLTYFQNEAQLDKSGLPSDRFFAERPEGSVSTLKIQRTQQEDSAVYLCASSLVIGGADYGYTFGSGTRLTVV.

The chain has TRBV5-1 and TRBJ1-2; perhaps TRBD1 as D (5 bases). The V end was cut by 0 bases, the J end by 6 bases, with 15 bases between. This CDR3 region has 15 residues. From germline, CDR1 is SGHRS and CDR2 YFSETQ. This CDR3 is CASSLGPSGGNGYTF. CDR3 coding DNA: TGCGCCAGCAGCTTGGGACCGTCCGGGGGAAATGGCTACACCTTC.

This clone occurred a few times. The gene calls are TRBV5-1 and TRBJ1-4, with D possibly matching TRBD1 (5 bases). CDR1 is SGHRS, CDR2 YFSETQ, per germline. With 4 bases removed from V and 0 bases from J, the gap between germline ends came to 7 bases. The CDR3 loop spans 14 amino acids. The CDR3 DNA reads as TGCGCCAGCAGCCAGGGATCAACTAATGAAAAACTGTTTTTT. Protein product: CASSQGSTNEKLFF.

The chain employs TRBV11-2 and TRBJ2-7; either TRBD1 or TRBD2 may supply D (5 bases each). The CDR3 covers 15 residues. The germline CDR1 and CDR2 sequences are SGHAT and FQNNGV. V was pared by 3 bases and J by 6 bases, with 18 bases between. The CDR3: CASSFILGVSSEQYF. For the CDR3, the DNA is TGTGCCAGCAGCTTCATCTTGGGGGTTTCAAGCGAGCAGTACTTC.

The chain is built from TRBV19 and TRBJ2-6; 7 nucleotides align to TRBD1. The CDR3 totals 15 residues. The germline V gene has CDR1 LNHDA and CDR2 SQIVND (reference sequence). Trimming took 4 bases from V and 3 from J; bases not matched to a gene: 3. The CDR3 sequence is CASSRTGGGANVLTF. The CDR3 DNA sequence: TGTGCCAGTAGTAGGACAGGTGGTGGGGCCAACGTCCTGACTTTC. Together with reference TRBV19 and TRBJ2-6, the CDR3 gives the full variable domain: DGGITQSPKYLFRKEGQNVTLSCEQNLNHDAMYWYRQDPGQGLRLIYYSQIVNDFQKGDIAEGYSVSREKKESFPLTVTSAQKNPTAFYLCASSRTGGGANVLTFGAGSRLTVL.

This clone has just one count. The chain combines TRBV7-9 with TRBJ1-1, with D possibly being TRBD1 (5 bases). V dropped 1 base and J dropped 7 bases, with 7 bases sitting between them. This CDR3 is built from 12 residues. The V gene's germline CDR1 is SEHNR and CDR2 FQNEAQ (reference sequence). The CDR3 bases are TGTGCCAGCAGCTTAGAGCAGGGTGAAGCTTTCTTT. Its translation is CASSLEQGEAFF.

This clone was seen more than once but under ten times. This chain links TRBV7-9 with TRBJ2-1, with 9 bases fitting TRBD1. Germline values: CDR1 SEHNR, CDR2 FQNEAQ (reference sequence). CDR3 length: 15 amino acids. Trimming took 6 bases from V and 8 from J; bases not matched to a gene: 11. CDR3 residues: CASSQDRGEVDEQFF. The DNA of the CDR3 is TGTGCCAGCAGTCAGGACAGGGGCGAGGTTGATGAGCAGTTCTTC.

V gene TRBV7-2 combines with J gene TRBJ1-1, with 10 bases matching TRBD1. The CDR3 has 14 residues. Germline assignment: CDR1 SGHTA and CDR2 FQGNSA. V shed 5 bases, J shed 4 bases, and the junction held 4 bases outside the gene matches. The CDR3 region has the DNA TGTGCCAGCAGCACAAGACAGGGGGCCACTGAAGCTTTCTTT. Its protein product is CASSTRQGATEAFF.

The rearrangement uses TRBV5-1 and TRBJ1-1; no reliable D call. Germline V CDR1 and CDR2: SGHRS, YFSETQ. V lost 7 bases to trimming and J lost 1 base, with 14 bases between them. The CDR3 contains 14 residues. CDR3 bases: TGCGCCAGCCGCCTAAATAGACCGAACACTGAAGCTTTCTTT. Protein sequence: CASRLNRPNTEAFF.

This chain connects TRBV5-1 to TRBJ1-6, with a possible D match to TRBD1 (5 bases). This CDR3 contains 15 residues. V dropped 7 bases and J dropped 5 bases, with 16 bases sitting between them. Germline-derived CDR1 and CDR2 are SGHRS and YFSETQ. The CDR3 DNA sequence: TGCGCCAGCGCGGAATCCCAGGGACATAATTCACCCCTCCACTTT. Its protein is CASAESQGHNSPLHF.

In DNA, the CDR3 is TGTGCCTGGAGCCCCAAGGGCAGGGGCAGGTCCTACGAGCAGTACTTC. This sequence encodes CAWSPKGRGRSYEQYF. The V gene is TRBV30, the J gene TRBJ2-7; D may be TRBD1 (6 bases). CDR3 length: 16 amino acids. V lost 3 bases to trimming and J lost 1 base, with 19 bases between them. CDR1 GTSNPN and CDR2 SVGIG come from the germline V gene (reference sequence).

The CDR3 DNA reads as TGTGCCAGCAGTGGGGGGCGAAAACTGTTTTTT. Its translation: CASSGGRKLFF. The chain has TRBV25-1 and TRBJ1-4; D may be TRBD1 (6 bases). CDR3 length equals 11 residues. Trimming removed 4 bases from V and 10 bases from J, with 7 bases in between. Germline V lookup: CDR1 MGHDK, CDR2 SYGVNS.

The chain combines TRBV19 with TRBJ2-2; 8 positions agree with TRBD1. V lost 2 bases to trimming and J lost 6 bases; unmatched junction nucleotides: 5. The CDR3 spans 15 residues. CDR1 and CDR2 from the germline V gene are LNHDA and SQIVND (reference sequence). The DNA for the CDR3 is TGTGCCAGTAGTATACTGGACAGGGAAGCCGGGGAGCTGTTTTTT. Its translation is CASSILDREAGELFF.

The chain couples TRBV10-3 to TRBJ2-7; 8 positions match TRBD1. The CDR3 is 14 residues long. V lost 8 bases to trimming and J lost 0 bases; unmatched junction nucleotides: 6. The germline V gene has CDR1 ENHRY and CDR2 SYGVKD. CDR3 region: CAISGQAASYEQYF. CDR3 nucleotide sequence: TGTGCCATCTCGGGACAGGCGGCCTCCTACGAGCAGTACTTC.

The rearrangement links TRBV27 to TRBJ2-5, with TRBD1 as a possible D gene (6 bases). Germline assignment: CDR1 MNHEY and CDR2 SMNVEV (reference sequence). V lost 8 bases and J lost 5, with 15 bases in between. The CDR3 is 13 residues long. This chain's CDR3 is CASGLSRGETQYF. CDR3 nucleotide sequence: TGTGCCAGCGGTCTATCGAGGGGGGAGACCCAGTACTTC.

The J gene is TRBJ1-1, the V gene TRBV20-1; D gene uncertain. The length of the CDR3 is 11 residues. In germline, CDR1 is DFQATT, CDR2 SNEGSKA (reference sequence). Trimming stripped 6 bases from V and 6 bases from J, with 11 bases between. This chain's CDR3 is CSATGGAEAFF. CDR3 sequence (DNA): TGCAGTGCCACGGGTGGGGCTGAAGCTTTCTTT.

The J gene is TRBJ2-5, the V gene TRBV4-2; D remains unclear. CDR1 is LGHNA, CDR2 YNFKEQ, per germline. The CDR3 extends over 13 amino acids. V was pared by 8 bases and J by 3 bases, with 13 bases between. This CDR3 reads CASSVRTKETQYF. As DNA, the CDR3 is TGTGCCAGCTCGGTCAGGACGAAAGAGACCCAGTACTTC.

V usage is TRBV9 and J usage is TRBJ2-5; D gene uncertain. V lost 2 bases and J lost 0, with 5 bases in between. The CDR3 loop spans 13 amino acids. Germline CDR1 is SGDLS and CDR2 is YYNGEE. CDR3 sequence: CASSVEHQETQYF. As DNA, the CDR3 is TGTGCCAGCAGCGTCGAACACCAAGAGACCCAGTACTTC.

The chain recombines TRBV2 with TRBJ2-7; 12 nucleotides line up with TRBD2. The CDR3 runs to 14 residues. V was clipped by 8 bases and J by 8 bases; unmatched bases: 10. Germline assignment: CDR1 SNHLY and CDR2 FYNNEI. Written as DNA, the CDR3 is TGTGCCAGCGGCCCAACTAGCGGGGGGTCTAAGCAGTACTTC. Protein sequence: CASGPTSGGSKQYF.

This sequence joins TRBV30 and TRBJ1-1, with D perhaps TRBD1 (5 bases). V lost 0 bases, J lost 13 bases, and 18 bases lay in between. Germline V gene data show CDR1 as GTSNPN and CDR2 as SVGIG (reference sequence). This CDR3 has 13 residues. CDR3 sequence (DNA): TGTGCCTGGAGTGTACGGGGGGGAGGTACCGGTTTCTTT. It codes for CAWSVRGGGTGFF.

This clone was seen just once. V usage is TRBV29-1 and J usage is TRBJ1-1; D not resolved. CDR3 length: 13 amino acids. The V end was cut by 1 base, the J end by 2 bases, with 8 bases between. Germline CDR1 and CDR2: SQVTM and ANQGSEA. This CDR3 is CSVEVHPNTEAFF. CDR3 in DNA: TGCAGCGTTGAAGTCCACCCAAACACTGAAGCTTTCTTT.

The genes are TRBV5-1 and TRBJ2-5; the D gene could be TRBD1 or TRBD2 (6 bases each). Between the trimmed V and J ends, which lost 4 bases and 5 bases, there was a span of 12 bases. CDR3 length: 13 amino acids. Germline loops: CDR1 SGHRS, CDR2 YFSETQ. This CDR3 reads CASSPGARETQYF. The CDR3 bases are TGCGCCAGCAGCCCGGGGGCTCGGGAGACCCAGTACTTC.